What follows are 23 T cell receptor beta chains derived from one specimen sequenced in a study of molecular identifiers for immune sequencing clone quantification. TCRdb used MiXCR to reprocess the PCR reads, holding one entry per CDR3 protein. The sample holds some 97,000 distinct CDR3 sequences, 20% to 30% seen once. Sequenced: naive CD8+ T cells from blood, with Jurkat cell RNA spiked in. The subset was: FACS-sorted CD8+CD4-CCR7+CD45RA+ naive T cells. The receptors here all came from a human donor in good health. Some libraries in this study had Jurkat cell RNA spiked in.

This clonotype has at least ten counts. The J gene is TRBJ2-7, the V gene TRBV4-3; D is unresolved. This CDR3 spans 13 amino acids. Deletions cut 4 bases from V and 2 bases from J, with 9 bases between. Germline V gene sequence: CDR1 LGHNA, CDR2 YSLEER. CDR3 DNA: TGCGCCAGCAGCCGAAGTACAACCTACGAGCAGTACTTC. Protein product: CASSRSTTYEQYF.

Only a few counts were recorded for this clonotype. This sequence joins TRBV6-6 and TRBJ1-1; D gene unclear. V was shortened by 5 bases and J by 0 bases, with 13 bases between the two germline ends. CDR3 length equals 15 residues. CDR1 is MNHNY and CDR2 is SVGAGI in the germline V gene (reference sequence). The CDR3 DNA reads as TGTGCCAGCAGTGGTAACTCCGGGATGAACACTGAAGCTTTCTTT. Protein sequence: CASSGNSGMNTEAFF.

Ten or more counts support this clonotype. One end of the junction does not line up with germline, which may come from a read error. The chain combines TRBV7-7 with TRBJ2-5; 7 bases align to TRBD2. The germline gives CDR1 SSHAT, CDR2 FNYEAQ (reference sequence). This CDR3 has 14 amino acids. The CDR3 region has the DNA TGTGCTAGCAGCTTGCGGGAGAAGGATGAGACCCAGTACTTC. Translated: CASSLREKDETQYF.

A word on this clonotype: This could be a read error, since a much larger clone is one nucleotide away. The rearrangement uses TRBV29-1 and TRBJ2-7, with 8 positions matching TRBD1. This CDR3 is 14 amino acids long. Germline trimming cut 7 bases from V and 5 bases from J; bases unmatched to any gene: 13. CDR1 and CDR2 (germline): SQVTM, ANQGSEA. CDR3 region: CSASPQGASHEQYF. CDR3 DNA: TGCAGCGCAAGCCCCCAGGGGGCTTCCCACGAGCAGTACTTC.

This clonotype was found many times. V and J are TRBV12-3 or TRBV12-4 and TRBJ2-4; D not certain. V was cut by 3 bases and J by 0 bases, with 6 bases left in between. CDR3 length equals 14 residues. CDR3 in amino acids: CASSFGVAKNIQYF. The CDR3 DNA is TGTGCCAGCAGTTTTGGAGTAGCCAAAAACATTCAGTACTTC.

At least ten counts were recorded for this clonotype. The chain joins TRBV27 to TRBJ2-1, with 10 bases that match TRBD2. This CDR3 comprises 15 residues. Germline trimming cut 5 bases from V and 5 bases from J; bases unmatched to any gene: 6. Germline CDR1 is MNHEY and CDR2 is SMNVEV (reference sequence). The CDR3 reads CASSPGTSENNEQFF. The CDR3 nucleotides read TGTGCCAGCAGTCCCGGGACTAGCGAGAACAATGAGCAGTTCTTC.

In its sample, this clonotype was seen a few times. The chain employs TRBV20-1 and TRBJ2-1; TRBD2 aligns across 11 bases. The CDR3 is made up of 15 amino acids. Trimming at V came to 0 bases and at J to 8 bases, leaving 6 bases not matched to a gene. In germline, CDR1 is DFQATT, CDR2 SNEGSKA (reference sequence). The CDR3 region is CSARDGASGGHEQFF. The CDR3 DNA is TGCAGTGCTAGAGATGGAGCTAGCGGGGGGCATGAGCAGTTCTTC.

This clonotype was detected many times. The chain couples TRBV19 to TRBJ1-1; D remains unclear. V gave up 6 bases and J gave up 11 bases, with 28 bases separating them. Germline CDR1 is LNHDA and CDR2 is SQIVND (reference sequence). This CDR3 region has 16 residues. The CDR3 sequence: CASSSFAGSTKTYAFF. CDR3 coding DNA: TGTGCCAGTAGCTCCTTCGCCGGCAGCACAAAGACCTACGCTTTCTTT. Full variable domain (remainder filled in from reference TRBV19 and TRBJ1-1): DGGITQSPKYLFRKEGQNVTLSCEQNLNHDAMYWYRQDPGQGLRLIYYSQIVNDFQKGDIAEGYSVSREKKESFPLTVTSAQKNPTAFYLCASSSFAGSTKTYAFFGQGTRLTVV.

The table lists this clonotype with many counts. The chain employs TRBV12-3 or TRBV12-4 and TRBJ2-3; D is possibly TRBD1 (7 bases). This CDR3 region has 15 residues. V dropped 7 bases and J dropped 3 bases, with 17 bases sitting between them. CDR3 protein: CASINGQAGTDTQYF. CDR3 sequence (DNA): TGTGCCAGCATTAATGGACAGGCGGGGACAGATACGCAGTATTTT.

This clonotype showed up many times. The V call is TRBV3-1, the J call TRBJ2-7; weak D call: TRBD1 (5 bases). This CDR3 is built from 15 residues. Germline V lookup: CDR1 LGHDT, CDR2 YNNKEL (reference sequence). V dropped 1 base and J dropped 2 bases, with 12 bases sitting between them. The CDR3 here is CASSQVEGAAYEQYF. The CDR3, as DNA: TGTGCCAGCAGCCAAGTGGAAGGGGCTGCCTACGAGCAGTACTTC.

This clonotype came up a few times. It is unclear where the CDR3 begins or ends on the DNA, so no DNA is shown, and the CDR3 is as TCRdb lists it. The J gene is TRBJ1-5, the V gene TRBV7-5; the table's D call, TRBD1, has no DNA check behind it. TRBV7-5 is deemed a pseudogene. A total of 23 residues make up the CDR3, ends included. CDR3 loop: CISVPEAFLWGRPPSVENQPQHF.

This clonotype showed up just a few times. The V and J genes are TRBV19 and TRBJ2-5, with TRBD2 identical over 7 bases. Unmatched junction bases numbered 9, after V lost 6 bases and J lost 2 bases. Looked up from germline, CDR1 is LNHDA and CDR2 is SQIVND (reference sequence). This CDR3 has 15 amino acids. This chain's CDR3 is CASSWGGMGQETQYF. CDR3 in DNA: TGTGCCAGTAGCTGGGGGGGGATGGGGCAAGAGACCCAGTACTTC.

This clonotype occurred once. Possible read error: a much larger clone is one base away. This chain links TRBV4-3 with TRBJ1-5; D gene unclear. The CDR3 runs to 13 residues. Germline loops: CDR1 LGHNA, CDR2 YSLEER. This CDR3 reads CARSQFRSQPQHF. The CDR3 DNA reads TGCGCCCGCAGCCAATTCCGATCTCAGCCCCAGCATTTT.

Of note for this clonotype: This clone may be a read error of a much larger clone one base away. The rearrangement joins TRBV28 to TRBJ1-1, with 8 positions matching TRBD1. V was pared by 6 bases and J by 4 bases, with 7 bases of the junction left unmatched. Per germline, CDR1 MDHEN and CDR2 SYDVKM. CDR3 length: 14 residues. The CDR3 sequence: CASSWTGLITEAFF. In nucleotides, the CDR3 is TGTGCCAGCAGCTGGACAGGGTTGATCACTGAAGCTTTCTTT.

This sequence joins TRBV7-6 and TRBJ2-7; 12 bases are shared with TRBD2. Germline V CDR1 and CDR2: SGHVS, FNYEAQ. Germline trimming cut 5 bases from V and 0 bases from J; bases unmatched to any gene: 5. This CDR3 is 16 amino acids long. The CDR3 loop reads CASSALTSGSSYEQYF. CDR3 sequence (DNA): TGTGCCAGCAGCGCGTTGACTAGCGGGAGCTCCTACGAGCAGTACTTC. The variable domain in full, completed from reference TRBV7-6 and TRBJ2-7, reads GAGVSQSPRYKVTKRGQDVALRCDPISGHVSLYWYRQALGQGPEFLTYFNYEAQQDKSGLPNDRFSAERPEGSISTLTIQRTEQRDSAMYRCASSALTSGSSYEQYFGPGTRLTVT.

This clonotype showed up just a few times. The chain is built from TRBV27 and TRBJ2-7, with TRBD1 matching over 9 bases. The CDR3 runs 12 residues. Germline CDR1 and CDR2: MNHEY and SMNVEV (reference sequence). The trim removed 11 bases at V and 7 bases at J, leaving 9 bases unmatched. CDR3 nucleotide sequence: TGTGCCTCAGGGACAGGGTTTGGAGAGCAGTACTTC. Its translation is CASGTGFGEQYF.

In its sample, this clonotype was seen a few times. The chain is built from TRBV7-9 and TRBJ1-2, with D unresolved. V shed 5 bases and J shed 2 bases, with 3 bases lying between them. Per the germline V gene, CDR1 is SEHNR and CDR2 is FQNEAQ (reference sequence). The CDR3 extends over 11 amino acids. The CDR3 bases are TGTGCCAGCAGCCAGAACTATGGCTACACCTTC. Translating it yields CASSQNYGYTF.

This clonotype was seen repeatedly, ten times or more. The chain combines TRBV3-1 with TRBJ2-7; either TRBD1 or TRBD2 may supply D (6 bases each). CDR1 is LGHDT and CDR2 is YNNKEL in the germline V gene (reference sequence). There are 20 residues in the CDR3. V gave up 0 bases and J gave up 2 bases, with 26 bases separating them. The CDR3: CASSQESIEVGGPNPYEQYF. The CDR3 DNA is TGTGCCAGCAGCCAAGAAAGTATTGAGGTAGGGGGGCCGAATCCCTACGAGCAGTACTTC.

This clonotype has a count of ten or more. V and J are TRBV4-3 and TRBJ1-2, with D unclear. The germline V gene has CDR1 LGHNA and CDR2 YSLEER. This CDR3 is built from 15 residues. V lost 0 bases and J lost 2, with 10 bases in between. The CDR3 protein is CASSQETGTNYGYTF. CDR3 nucleotides: TGCGCCAGCAGCCAAGAGACTGGTACCAACTATGGCTACACCTTC.

This clonotype was picked up many times. This chain uses TRBV27 with TRBJ2-2; possibly TRBD2 for D (6 bases). CDR1 MNHEY and CDR2 SMNVEV come from the germline V gene (reference sequence). V was pared by 6 bases and J by 4 bases, with 12 bases between. The CDR3 covers 14 residues. The CDR3 loop reads CASSPGLGTGELFF. The CDR3 DNA follows: TGTGCCAGCAGCCCGGGACTCGGCACCGGGGAGCTGTTTTTT.

Remarks on this clonotype: A much larger clone is a single base away; this may be a read error. The CDR3 does not close with the conserved phenylalanine or tryptophan, likely indicating a read error. The V gene is TRBV4-3, the J gene TRBJ1-1; D call uncertain. Trimming shortened V by 3 bases and J by 1 base, and 12 bases separated the two germline ends. Germline V lookup: CDR1 LGHNA, CDR2 YSLEER. The CDR3 contains 15 residues. Here the CDR3 reads CASSQSQYRNTEAFL. Here the CDR3 DNA reads TGCGCCAGCAGCCAGTCACAGTATAGGAACACTGAAGCTTTCTTA.

About this clonotype itself: Possible read error: a much larger clone is one base away. The final CDR3 position lacks the conserved phenylalanine or tryptophan, pointing to a likely read error. The chain has TRBV20-1 and TRBJ2-3, with 10 bases matching TRBD2. This CDR3 has 18 amino acids. Germline trimming cut 2 bases from V and 2 bases from J; bases unmatched to any gene: 13. CDR1 is DFQATT and CDR2 is SNEGSKA in the germline V gene (reference sequence). The CDR3 coding sequence is TGCAGTGCTAGACCTGGGAGAGGACTAGCGGCCAACACAGATACGCAGTATTCT. Translation gives CSARPGRGLAANTDTQYS.

Regarding this clonotype: A read error may be the cause here, since a much bigger clone is one base away. This chain links TRBV6-5 with TRBJ2-5; D gene unclear. Germline assignment: CDR1 MNHEY and CDR2 SVGAGI. V shed 5 bases and J shed 5 bases, with 12 bases lying between them. This CDR3 has 13 residues. The CDR3 region is CASSPEVGETQYF. As DNA, the CDR3 is TGTGCCAGCAGTCCTGAAGTGGGTGAGACCCAGTACTTC.